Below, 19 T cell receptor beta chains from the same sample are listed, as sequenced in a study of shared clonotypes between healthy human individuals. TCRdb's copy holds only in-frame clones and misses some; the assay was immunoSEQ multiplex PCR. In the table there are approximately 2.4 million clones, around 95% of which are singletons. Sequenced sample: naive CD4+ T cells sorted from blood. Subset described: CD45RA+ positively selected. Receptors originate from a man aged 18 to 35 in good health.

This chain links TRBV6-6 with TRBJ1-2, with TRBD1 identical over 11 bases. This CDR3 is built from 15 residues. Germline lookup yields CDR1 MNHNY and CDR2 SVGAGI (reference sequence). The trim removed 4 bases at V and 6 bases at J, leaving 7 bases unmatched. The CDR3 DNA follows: TGTGCCAGCAGTTCCCCGGACAGGGGGCGGGATGGCTACACCTTC. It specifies CASSSPDRGRDGYTF.

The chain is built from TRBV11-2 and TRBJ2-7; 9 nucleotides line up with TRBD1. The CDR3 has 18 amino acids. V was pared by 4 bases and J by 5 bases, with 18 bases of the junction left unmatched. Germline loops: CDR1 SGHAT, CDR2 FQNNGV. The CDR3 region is CASSSALLQGAKPDEQYF. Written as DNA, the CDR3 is TGTGCCAGCAGCTCCGCCCTGTTACAGGGGGCTAAGCCGGACGAGCAGTACTTC.

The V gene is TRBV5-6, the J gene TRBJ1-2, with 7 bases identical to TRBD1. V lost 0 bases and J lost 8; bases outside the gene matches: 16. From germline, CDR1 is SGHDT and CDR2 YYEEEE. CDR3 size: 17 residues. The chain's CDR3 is CASSLDLWDSEIRGYTF. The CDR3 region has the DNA TGTGCCAGCAGCTTGGACCTTTGGGACAGTGAAATAAGAGGCTACACCTTC.

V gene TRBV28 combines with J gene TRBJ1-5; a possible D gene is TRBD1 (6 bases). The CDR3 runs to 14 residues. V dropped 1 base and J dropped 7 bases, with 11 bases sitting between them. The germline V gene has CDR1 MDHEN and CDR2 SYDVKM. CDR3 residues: CASSLSAGAQPQHF. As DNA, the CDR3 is TGTGCCAGCAGTTTATCGGCGGGGGCGCAGCCCCAGCATTTT.

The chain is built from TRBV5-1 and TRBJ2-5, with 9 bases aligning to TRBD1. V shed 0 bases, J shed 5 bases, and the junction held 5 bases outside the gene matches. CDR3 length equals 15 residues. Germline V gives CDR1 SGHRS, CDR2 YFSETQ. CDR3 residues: CASSLDGTGYETQYF. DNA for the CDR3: TGCGCCAGCAGCTTGGATGGGACAGGGTATGAGACCCAGTACTTC.

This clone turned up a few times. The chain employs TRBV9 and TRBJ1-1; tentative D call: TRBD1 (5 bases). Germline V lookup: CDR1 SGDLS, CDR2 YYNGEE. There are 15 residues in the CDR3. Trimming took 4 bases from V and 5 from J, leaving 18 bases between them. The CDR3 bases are TGTGCCAGCAGCCCGCACGAGGGGCCGGGGACTGAAGCTTTCTTT. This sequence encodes CASSPHEGPGTEAFF.

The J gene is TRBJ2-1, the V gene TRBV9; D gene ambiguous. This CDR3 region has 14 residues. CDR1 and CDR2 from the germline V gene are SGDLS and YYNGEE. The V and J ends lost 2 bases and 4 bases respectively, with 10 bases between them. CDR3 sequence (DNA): TGTGCCAGCAGCGTTGGGCTAGAGTACAATGAGCAGTTCTTC. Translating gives CASSVGLEYNEQFF.

The DNA for the CDR3 is TGTGCCAGCAGCGAATCCTGGACAGGGAGTAAGAGCTATGGCTACACCTTC. Translation: CASSESWTGSKSYGYTF. The chain couples TRBV7-9 to TRBJ1-2; 8 bases map to TRBD1. The V gene end was trimmed by 5 bases and the J gene end by 4 bases; junction bases not matched to a gene: 15. Germline assignment: CDR1 SEHNR and CDR2 FQNEAQ (reference sequence). The CDR3 contains 17 residues.

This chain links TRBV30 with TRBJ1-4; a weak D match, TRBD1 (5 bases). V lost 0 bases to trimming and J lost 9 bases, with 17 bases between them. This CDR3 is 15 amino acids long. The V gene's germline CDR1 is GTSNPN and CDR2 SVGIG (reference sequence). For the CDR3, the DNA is TGTGCCTGGAGTGTTTCACGGACGAAGGGGAAAAAACTGTTTTTT. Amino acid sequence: CAWSVSRTKGKKLFF.

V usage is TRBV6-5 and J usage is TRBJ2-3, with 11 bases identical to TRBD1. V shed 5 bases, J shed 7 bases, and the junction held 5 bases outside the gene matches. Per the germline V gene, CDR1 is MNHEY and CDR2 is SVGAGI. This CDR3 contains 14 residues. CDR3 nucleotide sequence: TGTGCCAGCAGTCAAGGACAGGGGGCATATACGCAGTATTTT. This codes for CASSQGQGAYTQYF.

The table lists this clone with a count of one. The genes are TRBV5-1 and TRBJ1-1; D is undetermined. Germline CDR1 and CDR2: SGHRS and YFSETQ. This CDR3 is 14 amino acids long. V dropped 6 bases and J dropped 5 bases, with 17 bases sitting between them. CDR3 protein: CASNIDGVRTEAFF. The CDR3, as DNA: TGCGCCAGCAACATAGACGGGGTGAGAACTGAAGCTTTCTTT.

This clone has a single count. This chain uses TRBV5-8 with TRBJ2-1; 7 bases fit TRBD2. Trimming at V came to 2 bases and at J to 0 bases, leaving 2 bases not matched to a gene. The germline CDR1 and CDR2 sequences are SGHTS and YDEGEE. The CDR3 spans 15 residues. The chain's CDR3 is CASSLGGGSYNEQFF. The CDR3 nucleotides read TGTGCCAGCAGCTTAGGCGGGGGCTCCTACAATGAGCAGTTCTTC.

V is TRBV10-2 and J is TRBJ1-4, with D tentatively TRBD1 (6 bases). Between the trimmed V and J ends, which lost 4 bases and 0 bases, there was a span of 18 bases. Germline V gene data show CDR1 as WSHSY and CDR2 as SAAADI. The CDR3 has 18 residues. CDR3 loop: CASSAKGQGSATNEKLFF. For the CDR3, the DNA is TGCGCCAGCAGTGCTAAGGGCCAGGGGTCTGCAACTAATGAAAAACTGTTTTTT.

The CDR3 DNA sequence: TGTGCCAGCAGTTACGGAGGGACTCCCCATGGCTACACCTTC. Translating it yields CASSYGGTPHGYTF. The rearrangement uses TRBV6-5 and TRBJ1-2; D perhaps matches TRBD1 (5 bases). This CDR3 comprises 14 residues. V shed 2 bases and J shed 6 bases, with 13 bases lying between them. CDR1 is MNHEY, CDR2 SVGAGI, per germline.

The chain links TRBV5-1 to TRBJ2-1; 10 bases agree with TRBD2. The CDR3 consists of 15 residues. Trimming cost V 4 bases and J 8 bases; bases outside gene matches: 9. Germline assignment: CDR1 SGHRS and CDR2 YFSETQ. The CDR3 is CASSPLAGARDEQFF. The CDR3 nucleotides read TGCGCCAGCAGCCCCCTAGCGGGAGCCCGGGATGAGCAGTTCTTC.

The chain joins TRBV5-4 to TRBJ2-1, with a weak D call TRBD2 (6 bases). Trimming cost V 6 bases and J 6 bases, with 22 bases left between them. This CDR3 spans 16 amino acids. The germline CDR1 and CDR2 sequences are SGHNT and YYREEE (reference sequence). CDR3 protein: CASTLVGREAINEQFF. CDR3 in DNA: TGTGCCAGCACCCTCGTTGGCAGGGAGGCGATCAATGAGCAGTTCTTC.

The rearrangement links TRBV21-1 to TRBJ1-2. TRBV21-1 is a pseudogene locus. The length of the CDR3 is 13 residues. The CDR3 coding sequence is TGTGCCAGCAGCAAGCCATCCTCGCTCCGCTACACCTTC. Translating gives CASSKPSSLRYTF.

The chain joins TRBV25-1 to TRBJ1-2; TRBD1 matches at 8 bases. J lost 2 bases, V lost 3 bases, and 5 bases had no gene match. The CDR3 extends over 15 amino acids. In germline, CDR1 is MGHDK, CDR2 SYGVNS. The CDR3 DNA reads TGTGCCAGCAGTGAGTCCGGGACAGGAAACTATGGCTACACCTTC. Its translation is CASSESGTGNYGYTF.

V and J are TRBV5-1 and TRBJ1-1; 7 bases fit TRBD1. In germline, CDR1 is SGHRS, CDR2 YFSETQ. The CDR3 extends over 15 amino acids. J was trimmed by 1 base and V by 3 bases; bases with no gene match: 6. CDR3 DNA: TGCGCCAGCAGCTCGGACGCAGGGGGGAACACTGAAGCTTTCTTT. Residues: CASSSDAGGNTEAFF.